A few counts support the clone carrying this T cell receptor beta chain. Germline assignment: CDR1 SQVTM and CDR2 ANQGSEA. V was clipped by 7 bases and J by 5 bases; unmatched bases: 4. The CDR3 totals 12 residues. This sample is drawn from a study of T-cell reconstitution after alpha-beta-depleted transplantation in children. A TCRbeta library incorporating unique molecular identifiers was prepared. TCRdb passed the PCR reads through MiXCR, listing each CDR3 protein once. The table lists a few hundred thousand distinct CDR3 sequences, about a sixth of them singletons, with less than 4% in the top ten.

The chain employs TRBV29-1 and TRBJ2-2; the match to TRBD1 covers 7 bases. This specimen consisted of PBMCs from the stem cell graft donor, obtained from the stem cell graft. This TCR derives from a human donor who donated a stem cell graft to a child with acute lymphoblastic leukemia. The CDR3: CSGTGETGELFF. The DNA of the CDR3 is TGCAGCGGAACAGGGGAGACCGGGGAGCTGTTTTTT.